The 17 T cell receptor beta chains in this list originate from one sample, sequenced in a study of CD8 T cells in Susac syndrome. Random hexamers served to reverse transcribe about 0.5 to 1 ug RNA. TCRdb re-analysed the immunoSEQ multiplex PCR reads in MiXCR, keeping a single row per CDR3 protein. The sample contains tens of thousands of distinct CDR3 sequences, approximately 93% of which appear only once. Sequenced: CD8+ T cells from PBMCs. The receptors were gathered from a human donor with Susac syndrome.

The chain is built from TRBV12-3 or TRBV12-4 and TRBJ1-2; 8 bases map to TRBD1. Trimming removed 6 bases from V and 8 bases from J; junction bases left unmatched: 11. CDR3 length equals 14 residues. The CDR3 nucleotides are TGTGCCAGCAGAACCGACAGGGGAAGGAGAGGCTACACCTTC. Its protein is CASRTDRGRRGYTF.

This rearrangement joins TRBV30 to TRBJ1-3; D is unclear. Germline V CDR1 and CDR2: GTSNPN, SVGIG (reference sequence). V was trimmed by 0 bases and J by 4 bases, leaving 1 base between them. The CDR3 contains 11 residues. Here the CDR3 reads CAWSVGNTIYF. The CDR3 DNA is TGTGCCTGGAGTGTGGGAAACACCATATATTTT.

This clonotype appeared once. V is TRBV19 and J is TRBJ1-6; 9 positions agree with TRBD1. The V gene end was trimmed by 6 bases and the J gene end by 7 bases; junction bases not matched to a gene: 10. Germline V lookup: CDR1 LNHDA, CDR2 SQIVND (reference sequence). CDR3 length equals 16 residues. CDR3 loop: CASRREPGQGNSPLHF. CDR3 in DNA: TGTGCCAGTAGAAGAGAACCGGGACAGGGAAATTCACCCCTCCACTTT.

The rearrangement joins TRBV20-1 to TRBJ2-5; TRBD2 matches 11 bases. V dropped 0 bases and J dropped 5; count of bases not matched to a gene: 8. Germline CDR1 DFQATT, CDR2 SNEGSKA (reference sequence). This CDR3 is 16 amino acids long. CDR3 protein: CSARDPWASGGETQYF. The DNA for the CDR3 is TGCAGTGCTAGAGATCCTTGGGCTAGCGGGGGGGAGACCCAGTACTTC.

CDR3 residues: CASSLWTGVNSPLHF. The CDR3 DNA is TGTGCCAGCAGTTTATGGACAGGGGTGAACTCACCCCTCCACTTT. V usage is TRBV27 and J usage is TRBJ1-6, with TRBD1 identical over 9 bases. After removal of 1 base from V and 10 bases from J, the junction contained 5 bases not matched to a gene. The germline V gene has CDR1 MNHEY and CDR2 SMNVEV (reference sequence). The CDR3 spans 15 residues.

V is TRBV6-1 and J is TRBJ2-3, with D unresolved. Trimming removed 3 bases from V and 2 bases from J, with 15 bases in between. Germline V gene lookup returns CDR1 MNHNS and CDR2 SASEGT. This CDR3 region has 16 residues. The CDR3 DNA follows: TGTGCCAGCAGTGATACACGCCGGCTTGCCACAGATACGCAGTATTTT. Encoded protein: CASSDTRRLATDTQYF.

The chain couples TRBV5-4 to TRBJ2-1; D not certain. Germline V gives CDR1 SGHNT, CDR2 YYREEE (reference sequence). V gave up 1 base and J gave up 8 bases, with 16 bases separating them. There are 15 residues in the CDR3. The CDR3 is CASSLLAEPKDEQFF. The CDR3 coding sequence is TGTGCCAGCAGCTTGCTGGCGGAGCCCAAGGATGAGCAGTTCTTC.

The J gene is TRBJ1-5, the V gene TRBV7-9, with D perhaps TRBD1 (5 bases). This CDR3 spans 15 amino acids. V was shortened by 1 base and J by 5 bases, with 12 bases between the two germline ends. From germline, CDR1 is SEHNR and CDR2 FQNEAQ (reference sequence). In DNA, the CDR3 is TGTGCCAGCAGCTTAGGACTGGGGGGGGATCAGCCCCAGCATTTT. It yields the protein CASSLGLGGDQPQHF.

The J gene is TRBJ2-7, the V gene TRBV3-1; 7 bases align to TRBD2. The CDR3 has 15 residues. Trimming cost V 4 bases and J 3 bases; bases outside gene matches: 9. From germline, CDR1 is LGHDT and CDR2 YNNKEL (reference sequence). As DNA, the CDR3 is TGTGCCAGCAGCCCCAACTGGACTAGGGACTACGAGCAGTACTTC. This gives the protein CASSPNWTRDYEQYF.

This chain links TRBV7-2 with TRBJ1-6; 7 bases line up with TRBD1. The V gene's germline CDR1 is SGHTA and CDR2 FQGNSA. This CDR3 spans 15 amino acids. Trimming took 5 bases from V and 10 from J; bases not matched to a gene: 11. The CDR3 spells CASSARQGRGSPLHF. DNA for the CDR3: TGTGCCAGCAGCGCCCGACAGGGACGGGGATCACCCCTCCACTTT.

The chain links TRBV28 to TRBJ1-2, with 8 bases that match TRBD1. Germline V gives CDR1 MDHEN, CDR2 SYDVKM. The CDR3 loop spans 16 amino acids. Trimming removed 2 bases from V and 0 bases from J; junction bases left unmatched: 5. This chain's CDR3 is CASSLTGQGANYGYTF. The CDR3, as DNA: TGTGCCAGCAGTTTAACAGGACAGGGAGCTAACTATGGCTACACCTTC.

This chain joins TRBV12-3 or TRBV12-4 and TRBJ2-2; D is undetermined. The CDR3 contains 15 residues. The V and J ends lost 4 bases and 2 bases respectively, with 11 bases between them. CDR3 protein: CASSSPTGNTGELFF. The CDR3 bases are TGTGCCAGCAGTTCCCCTACCGGTAACACCGGGGAGCTGTTTTTT.

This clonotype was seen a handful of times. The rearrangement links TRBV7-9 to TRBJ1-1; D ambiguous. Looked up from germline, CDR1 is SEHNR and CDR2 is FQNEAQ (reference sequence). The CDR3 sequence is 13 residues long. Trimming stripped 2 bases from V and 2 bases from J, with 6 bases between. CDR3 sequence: CASSLSVNTEAFF. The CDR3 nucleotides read TGTGCCAGCAGCTTATCAGTAAACACTGAAGCTTTCTTT.

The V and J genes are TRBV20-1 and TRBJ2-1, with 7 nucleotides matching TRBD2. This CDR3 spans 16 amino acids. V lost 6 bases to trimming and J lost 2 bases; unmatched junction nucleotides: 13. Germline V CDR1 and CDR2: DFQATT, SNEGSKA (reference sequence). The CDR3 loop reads CSATGILGRAYNEQFF. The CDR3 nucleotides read TGCAGTGCCACAGGAATATTGGGGAGGGCCTACAATGAGCAGTTCTTC.

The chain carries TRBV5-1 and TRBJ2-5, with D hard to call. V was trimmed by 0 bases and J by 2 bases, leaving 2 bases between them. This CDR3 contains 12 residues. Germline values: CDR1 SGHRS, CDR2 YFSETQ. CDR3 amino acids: CASSLGQETQYF. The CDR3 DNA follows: TGCGCCAGCAGCTTGGGGCAAGAGACCCAGTACTTC. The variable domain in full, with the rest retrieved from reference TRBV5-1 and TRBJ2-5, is KAGVTQTPRYLIKTRGQQVTLSCSPISGHRSVSWYQQTPGQGLQFLFEYFSETQRNKGNFPGRFSGRQFSNSRSEMNVSTLELGDSALYLCASSLGQETQYFGPGTRLLVL.

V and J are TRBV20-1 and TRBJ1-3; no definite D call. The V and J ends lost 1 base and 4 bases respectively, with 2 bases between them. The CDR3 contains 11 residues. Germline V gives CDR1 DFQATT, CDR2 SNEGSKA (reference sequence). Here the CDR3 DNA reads TGCAGTGCTAGAGTGGGAAACACCATATATTTT. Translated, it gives CSARVGNTIYF.

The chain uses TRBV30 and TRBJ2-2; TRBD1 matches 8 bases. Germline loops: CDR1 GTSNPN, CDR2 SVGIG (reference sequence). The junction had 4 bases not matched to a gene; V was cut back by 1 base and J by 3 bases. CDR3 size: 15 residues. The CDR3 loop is CAWSDGQGYTGELFF. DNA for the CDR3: TGTGCCTGGAGTGACGGACAGGGCTACACCGGGGAGCTGTTTTTT.